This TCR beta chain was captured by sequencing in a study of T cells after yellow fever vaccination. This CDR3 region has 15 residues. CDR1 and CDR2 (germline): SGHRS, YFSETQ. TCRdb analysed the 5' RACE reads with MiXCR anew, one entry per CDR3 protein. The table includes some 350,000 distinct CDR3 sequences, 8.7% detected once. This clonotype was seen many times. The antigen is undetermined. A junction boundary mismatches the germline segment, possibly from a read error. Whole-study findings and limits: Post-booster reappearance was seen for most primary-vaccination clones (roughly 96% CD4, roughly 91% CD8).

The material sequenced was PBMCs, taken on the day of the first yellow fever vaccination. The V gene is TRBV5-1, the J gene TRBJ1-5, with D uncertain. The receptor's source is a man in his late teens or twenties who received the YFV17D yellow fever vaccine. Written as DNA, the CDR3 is TGTGCCAGCAGCCTGGACGGATATAGCAATCAGCCCCAGCATTTT. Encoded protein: CASSLDGYSNQPQHF.